The 18 T cell receptor beta chains presented below share a single source sample, sequenced in a study of molecular identifiers for immune sequencing clone quantification. TCRdb analysed the PCR reads with MiXCR anew, one entry per CDR3 protein. The sample has approximately 550,000 distinct CDR3 sequences; about 22% are singletons. Sequencing used naive CD8+ T cells from blood, with Jurkat cell RNA spiked in. Specified subset: FACS-sorted CD8+CD4-CCR7+CD45RA+ naive T cells. These receptors were taken from a human donor in good health. Some libraries in this study had Jurkat cell RNA spiked in.

This clonotype was picked up many times. The chain carries TRBV27 and TRBJ2-7, with TRBD2 matching over 7 bases. The V gene's germline CDR1 is MNHEY and CDR2 SMNVEV (reference sequence). This CDR3 is 14 amino acids long. Trimming took 4 bases from V and 6 from J; bases not matched to a gene: 9. CDR3: CASSSVAGASEQYF. The CDR3 DNA sequence: TGTGCCAGCAGTTCCGTGGCGGGAGCCTCCGAGCAGTACTTC.

In the case of this clonotype: A much larger clone differs from this one at a single base, so this may be a read error. This rearrangement joins TRBV14 to TRBJ1-1; weak D call: TRBD1 (5 bases). This CDR3 is 17 amino acids long. Germline V gene data show CDR1 as SGHDN and CDR2 as FVKESK. CDR3 sequence reads: CASSQAGTKYSNTEALF. The CDR3 DNA is TGTGCCAGCAGCCAAGCGGGGACGAAGTACTCGAACACTGAAGCTCTCTTT.

This clonotype was found a few times. V gene TRBV4-2 combines with J gene TRBJ1-1; D remains ambiguous. The germline gives CDR1 LGHNA, CDR2 YNFKEQ. The V end lost 5 bases, the J end lost 10 bases, and 29 bases lay between the germline ends. CDR3 size: 17 residues. CDR3 coding DNA: TGTGCCAGCAGCTACGACCGCCTTACGGATCTCCCAGCGGGAGCTTTCTTT. This sequence encodes CASSYDRLTDLPAGAFF.

This clonotype was observed many times. In nucleotides, the CDR3 is TGTGCCAGCAGCTCTAACCAGGGGAGTTCACCGAACACTGAAGCTTTCTTT. Translating gives CASSSNQGSSPNTEAFF. This rearrangement joins TRBV7-9 to TRBJ1-1, with TRBD1 as a possible D gene (6 bases). The CDR3 has 17 amino acids. The germline V gene encodes CDR1 SEHNR and CDR2 FQNEAQ (reference sequence). V was trimmed by 4 bases and J by 1 base, leaving 19 bases between them.

This clonotype has more than one count but fewer than ten. The rearrangement links TRBV20-1 to TRBJ2-5; the D is unclear. The V gene's germline CDR1 is DFQATT and CDR2 SNEGSKA (reference sequence). The V end was cut by 0 bases, the J end by 5 bases, with 10 bases between. This CDR3 comprises 13 residues. CDR3 sequence (DNA): TGCAGTGCTAGAGATTATTCCCAGGAGACCCAGTACTTC. Translated, it gives CSARDYSQETQYF.

This rearrangement joins TRBV10-3 to TRBJ2-7; 7 bases are a match to TRBD2. V lost 2 bases, J lost 3 bases, and 7 bases stayed unmatched. The CDR3 totals 15 residues. CDR1 and CDR2 from the germline V gene are ENHRY and SYGVKD. The CDR3 DNA reads as TGTGCCATCAGTGAGCAAGGCGGGGGAAACTACGAGCAGTACTTC. Its protein product is CAISEQGGGNYEQYF.

This clonotype was recorded at least ten times. This rearrangement joins TRBV7-2 to TRBJ2-1, with 10 bases fitting TRBD2. The germline V gene encodes CDR1 SGHTA and CDR2 FQGNSA. The CDR3 spans 16 residues. The V segment lost 6 bases and the J segment 7 bases; nucleotides outside the gene matches: 12. CDR3 bases: TGTGCCAGCAGTCCCCCCAGCGGGAGGGCCCTGAATGAGCAGTTCTTC. It specifies CASSPPSGRALNEQFF.

The V and J genes are TRBV20-1 and TRBJ1-1; D unresolved. V lost 1 base, J lost 3 bases, and 15 bases lay in between. Germline values: CDR1 DFQATT, CDR2 SNEGSKA (reference sequence). CDR3 length: 15 amino acids. The DNA for the CDR3 is TGCAGTGCTAGAGCCGGCGGGATCGCGGACACTGAAGCTTTCTTT. Translating it yields CSARAGGIADTEAFF.

This clonotype turned up a few times. This chain connects TRBV5-6 to TRBJ2-5; 12 nucleotides agree with TRBD2. V was pared by 2 bases and J by 2 bases, with 10 bases of the junction left unmatched. The V gene's germline CDR1 is SGHDT and CDR2 YYEEEE. This CDR3 spans 18 amino acids. Here the CDR3 DNA reads TGTGCCAGCAGCTTTGGGGCCGGGACTAGCGGGTTACAAGAGACCCAGTACTTC. It encodes CASSFGAGTSGLQETQYF.

This clonotype appeared a few times. The chain uses TRBV6-2 or TRBV6-3 and TRBJ1-1; D unresolved. Germline lookup yields CDR1 MNHEY and CDR2 SVGEGT. The CDR3 is 12 residues long. V lost 2 bases to trimming and J lost 8 bases, with 9 bases between them. The chain's CDR3 is CASSYSSPEAFF. CDR3 nucleotide sequence: TGTGCCAGCAGTTACAGTTCACCAGAAGCTTTCTTT.

This clonotype has only a few counts. The rearrangement joins TRBV7-2 to TRBJ2-1; 9 bases fit TRBD2. V gave up 0 bases and J gave up 0 bases; unmatched junction bases: 6. The CDR3 contains 18 residues. Germline values: CDR1 SGHTA, CDR2 FQGNSA. DNA of the CDR3: TGTGCCAGCAGCTTAGCGGTAGCGGGAGTGAGCTCCTACAATGAGCAGTTCTTC. This sequence encodes CASSLAVAGVSSYNEQFF.

This clonotype has only a few counts. This sequence joins TRBV5-8 and TRBJ2-5; TRBD2 agrees at 8 bases. Germline V CDR1 and CDR2: SGHTS, YDEGEE. V lost 0 bases to trimming and J lost 1 base; unmatched junction nucleotides: 5. The CDR3 covers 16 residues. CDR3 sequence: CASSLAAAGAQETQYF. CDR3 in DNA: TGTGCCAGCAGCTTGGCAGCAGCGGGAGCCCAAGAGACCCAGTACTTC.

Comment on this clonotype: A read error may explain this, as a much larger clone is one base away. The chain combines TRBV9 with TRBJ1-1; D unresolved. V gave up 3 bases and J gave up 4 bases, with 25 bases separating them. This CDR3 comprises 18 residues. Germline V gene sequence: CDR1 SGDLS, CDR2 YYNGEE. This chain's CDR3 is CASSDSLASAPDSTEAFF. The CDR3 bases are TGTGCCAGCAGCGATTCCCTAGCCAGTGCTCCGGATAGCACTGAAGCTTTCTTT.

Only a few counts were recorded for this clonotype. This chain connects TRBV28 to TRBJ2-7; TRBD1 might be the D (5 bases). CDR3 length: 15 residues. Germline CDR1 reads MDHEN; CDR2 reads SYDVKM. The ends were cut back, 2 bases at V and 2 bases at J, with 13 bases in the middle. The CDR3 reads CASSLMVGRAYEQYF. CDR3 bases: TGTGCCAGCAGTTTAATGGTGGGCAGGGCCTACGAGCAGTACTTC.

This clonotype came up many times. The rearrangement joins TRBV4-1 to TRBJ2-1; 9 positions match TRBD2. With V trimmed by 1 base and J by 14 bases, 9 bases remained unmatched. Germline values: CDR1 MGHRA, CDR2 YSYEKL. This CDR3 has 14 amino acids. The DNA of the CDR3 is TGCGCCAGCAGCCAAGCCTTCAGCGGGGGGTTCGAGTTCTTC. It specifies CASSQAFSGGFEFF.

The chain links TRBV12-3 or TRBV12-4 to TRBJ1-1; D is undetermined. The CDR3 has 14 amino acids. V was clipped by 6 bases and J by 3 bases, with 14 bases between them. Here the CDR3 reads CASRLEGRDTEAFF. DNA for the CDR3: TGTGCCAGCAGATTGGAGGGTCGGGACACTGAAGCTTTCTTT.

The chain links TRBV19 to TRBJ2-2; D assignment may be TRBD1 or TRBD2 (6 bases each). Trimming removed 3 bases from V and 4 bases from J, with 12 bases in between. The length of the CDR3 is 15 residues. Germline V gene data show CDR1 as LNHDA and CDR2 as SQIVND (reference sequence). In nucleotides, the CDR3 is TGTGCCAGTAGTATGGGGGGCAGATCCACCGGGGAGCTGTTTTTT. Protein sequence: CASSMGGRSTGELFF.

Worth noting for this clonotype: The junction departs from germline at one end; a sequencing error may be responsible. This sequence joins TRBV20-1 and TRBJ2-3, with a tentative D call TRBD2 (6 bases). The CDR3 is made up of 17 amino acids. Germline V gene sequence: CDR1 DFQATT, CDR2 SNEGSKA (reference sequence). The CDR3 region has the DNA TGCAGTGCTAGACCTATCCCTTTGCGGGAAAAAACAGATACGCGGTATTTT. Amino acid sequence: CSARPIPLREKTDTRYF.